This entry concerns a single TCR beta chain. The target of this receptor is not known. The record has no base qualities; no much larger clone is one base away. The source of the sample is a study of T-cell reconstitution after alpha-beta-depleted transplantation in children (dated by TCRdb to 2016 to 2017). Broadly, across the study: T-cell immune reconstitution after TCRalphabeta/CD19-depleted allogeneic hematopoietic cell transplantation in children was quantitatively tracked in the study by means of TCR repertoire profiling. The full study reports these points: In some patients, the high TCRbeta diversity seen at day 60 was put down to recipient T cells and intrathymic progenitors that had survived conditioning. The apparently early recovery of alphabetaT-cell counts about two months after transplant reportedly depended on only several hundred rapidly expanded clones that came from non-depleted graft cells. Hyperexpanded clone frequencies declined over subsequent months; after one year, T-cell counts and TCRbeta diversity were mostly attributed to newly produced T cells.

The receptor library was made with PCR. The sequencing machine was an Illumina HiSeq 2500. Molecular barcoding was employed in the preparation of TCR libraries, with unique molecular identifiers being used to normalize TCRbeta repertoire quantification. The raw public reads went through TCRdb reprocessing: fastp at Q25, MiXCR clone calling, in-frame beta chains kept. Rows merge per CDR3 protein into single entries with the most common DNA and genes. The sample contains roughly 420,000 distinct CDR3 sequences, around 15% of them found a single time. Roughly 27% of the sample goes to the ten largest clones. What the treatment or condition label conveys for this sample: allogeneic hematopoietic cell transplantation with graft depleted of TCRalphabeta T cells and CD19 B cells. The transplant recipients were children given TCRalphabeta/CD19-depleted allogeneic hematopoietic cell grafts. The V and J ends are trimmed by 2 bases and 2 bases, leaving 13 bases between them. The CDR3 sequence holds 15 residues, the cysteine and phenylalanine included. The retained sequence is limited to the CDR3, 45 bases, with the frame set at the first base. As encoded in the germline V gene, CDR1 is SGHAT while CDR2 is FQNNGV.

The rearrangement joined TRBV11-2 to TRBJ2-7; a tentative D match to TRBD2 spans 6 bases. The origin of this receptor is a boy less than two years old who had a stem cell transplant for Wiskott-Aldrich syndrome, so the T cells may come from the graft donor. The material sequenced was PBMCs, mostly from graft donor cells, taken 360 days after TCRalphabeta/CD19-depleted stem cell transplant. CDR3 sequence: CASSLHLSGPYEQYF. The sequenced DNA is TGTGCCAGCAGCTTACATCTTAGCGGACCCTACGAGCAGTACTTC.